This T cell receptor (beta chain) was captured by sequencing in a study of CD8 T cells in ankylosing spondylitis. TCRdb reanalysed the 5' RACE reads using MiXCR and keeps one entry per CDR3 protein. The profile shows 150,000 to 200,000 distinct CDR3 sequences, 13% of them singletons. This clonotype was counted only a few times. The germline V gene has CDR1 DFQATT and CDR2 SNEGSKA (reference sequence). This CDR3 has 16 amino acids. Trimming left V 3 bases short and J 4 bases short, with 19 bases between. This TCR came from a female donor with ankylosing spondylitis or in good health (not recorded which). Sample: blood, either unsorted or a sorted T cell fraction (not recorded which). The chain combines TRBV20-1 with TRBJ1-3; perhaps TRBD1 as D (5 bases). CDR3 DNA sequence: TGCAGTGCTAGCCATAGGGGCCTTGAGCTAGGAAACACCATATATTTT. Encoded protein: CSASHRGLELGNTIYF.